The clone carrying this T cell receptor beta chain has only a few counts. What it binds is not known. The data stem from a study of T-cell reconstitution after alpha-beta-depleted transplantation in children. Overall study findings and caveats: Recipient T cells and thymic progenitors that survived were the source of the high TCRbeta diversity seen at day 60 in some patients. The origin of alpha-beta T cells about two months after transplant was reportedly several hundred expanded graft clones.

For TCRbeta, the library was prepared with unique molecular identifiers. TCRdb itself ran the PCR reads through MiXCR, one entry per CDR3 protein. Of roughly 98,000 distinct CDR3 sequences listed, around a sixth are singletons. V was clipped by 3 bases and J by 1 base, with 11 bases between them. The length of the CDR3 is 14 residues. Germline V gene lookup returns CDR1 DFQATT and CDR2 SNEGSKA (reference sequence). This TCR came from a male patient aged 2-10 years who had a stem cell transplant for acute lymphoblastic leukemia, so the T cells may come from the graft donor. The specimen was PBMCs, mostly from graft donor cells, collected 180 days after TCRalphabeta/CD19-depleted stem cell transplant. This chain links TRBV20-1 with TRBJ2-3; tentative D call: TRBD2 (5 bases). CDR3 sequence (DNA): TGCAGTGCTAGTTGGCTAGCTCGCACAGATACGCAGTATTTT. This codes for CSASWLARTDTQYF.